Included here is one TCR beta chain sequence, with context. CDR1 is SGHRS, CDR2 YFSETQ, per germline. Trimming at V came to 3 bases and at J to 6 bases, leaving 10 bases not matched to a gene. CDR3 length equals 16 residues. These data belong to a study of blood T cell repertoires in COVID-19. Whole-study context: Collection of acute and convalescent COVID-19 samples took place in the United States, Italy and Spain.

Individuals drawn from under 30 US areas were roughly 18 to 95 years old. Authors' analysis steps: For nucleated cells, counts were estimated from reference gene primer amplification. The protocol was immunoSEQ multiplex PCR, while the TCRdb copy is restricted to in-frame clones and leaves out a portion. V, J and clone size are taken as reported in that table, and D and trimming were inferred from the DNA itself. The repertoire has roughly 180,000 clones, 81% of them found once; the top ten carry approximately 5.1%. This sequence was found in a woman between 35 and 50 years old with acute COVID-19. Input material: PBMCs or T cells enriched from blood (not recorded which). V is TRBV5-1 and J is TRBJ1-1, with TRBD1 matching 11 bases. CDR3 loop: CASSSGTGGTSAEAFF. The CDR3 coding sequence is TGCGCCAGCAGCTCCGGGACAGGGGGGACCAGCGCTGAAGCTTTCTTT.